This record concerns one T cell receptor (beta chain) sequence. Some clones are missing from TCRdb's copy, which holds only in-frame ones; the method was immunoSEQ multiplex PCR. The repertoire holds approximately 40,000 clones, around 80% seen once, with around 44% in the top ten. These data are taken from a study of blood T cell repertoires in COVID-19. Germline lookup yields CDR1 SGHRS and CDR2 YFSETQ. V lost 4 bases to trimming and J lost 8 bases, with 18 bases between them. This CDR3 is 15 amino acids long. The chain uses TRBV5-1 and TRBJ1-4; D might be TRBD1 (5 bases). The receptor's source is a human donor in a cohort sampled during active COVID-19. The sequencing input was peripheral blood. The CDR3 protein is CASSTGDSALEKLFF. The CDR3 nucleotides are TGCGCCAGCAGCACGGGGGACTCTGCGCTAGAAAAACTGTTTTTT.